What follows are 17 T cell receptor beta chains derived from one specimen sequenced in a study of T cells expressing NK-cell markers. TCRdb reprocessed the 5' RACE reads and stores each CDR3 protein as one record, lacking DNA. This specimen shows 500,000 to 600,000 distinct CDR3 sequences; the ten leading clones hold around 4%. Source material: blood T cells: a sorted CD56 or NKG2C T cell subset, CD4+ or CD8+ T cells, or bulk PBMC T cells (not recorded which). The receptor source for this set is a man younger than 35 in good health.

The V gene is TRBV28, the J gene TRBJ2-3; the D gene TCRdb calls, TRBD2, cannot be checked with no DNA. CDR1 and CDR2 from the germline V gene are MDHEN and SYDVKM. The CDR3 length is 15 residues. The CDR3 loop reads CASSFPLAGTDTQYF. Full variable domain (remainder filled in from reference TRBV28 and TRBJ2-3): DVKVTQSSRYLVKRTGEKVFLECVQDMDHENMFWYRQDPGLGLRLIYFSYDVKMKEKGDIPEGYSVSREKKERFSLILESASTNQTSMYLCASSFPLAGTDTQYFGPGTRLTVL.

The chain recombines TRBV6-2 or TRBV6-3 with TRBJ2-7; TCRdb names TRBD2, which stays unverified in the absence of DNA. The CDR3 sequence is 17 residues long. The germline CDR1 and CDR2 sequences are MNHEY and SVGEGT. CDR3 amino acids: CASSYEGRLRRTYEQYF.

The chain has TRBV28 and TRBJ1-2; TCRdb's assignment of TRBD1 cannot be checked, as there is no DNA. Germline CDR1 is MDHEN and CDR2 is SYDVKM. The CDR3 is 13 residues long. Here the CDR3 reads CASSRSGAYGYTF.

J is TRBJ1-4 and V is TRBV12-3 or TRBV12-4. The CDR3 loop spans 12 amino acids. CDR3 sequence: CASSSLRKKLFF.

V usage is TRBV6-1 and J usage is TRBJ2-3; TCRdb gives TRBD2 as the D gene, but with no DNA this cannot be confirmed. CDR1 is MNHNS and CDR2 is SASEGT in the germline V gene. The CDR3 runs 16 residues. The chain's CDR3 is CASSPSGSTSTDTQYF.

CDR3 protein: CAWSVWVAGREPDTQYF. This chain uses TRBV30 with TRBJ2-3; TCRdb's D call, TRBD2, is unchecked because there is no DNA. CDR1 and CDR2 from the germline V gene are GTSNPN and SVGIG (reference sequence). The CDR3 length is 17 residues.

The CDR3 loop is CASSSGPPYGYTF. The chain joins TRBV6-1 to TRBJ1-2. This CDR3 is built from 13 residues. Germline V lookup: CDR1 MNHNS, CDR2 SASEGT.

The J gene is TRBJ2-3, the V gene TRBV20-1; the D gene TCRdb calls, TRBD2, cannot be checked with no DNA. Looked up from germline, CDR1 is DFQATT and CDR2 is SNEGSKA (reference sequence). There are 14 residues in the CDR3. The CDR3 here is CSAYSGWDTDTQYF.

CDR3 amino acids: CAIKDRAYTGELFF. V gene TRBV10-3 combines with J gene TRBJ2-2; TCRdb designates TRBD1, a call that cannot be tested without DNA. CDR1 and CDR2 from the germline V gene are ENHRY and SYGVKD. The CDR3 sequence is 14 residues long.

V gene TRBV18 combines with J gene TRBJ2-6; the TCRdb D gene call, TRBD1, has no DNA to confirm it. Germline V gives CDR1 KGHSH, CDR2 LQKENI. This CDR3 is 17 amino acids long. CDR3 sequence reads: CASSGGTGGTGANVLTF.

This chain connects TRBV27 to TRBJ2-3; TCRdb returns TRBD2, unconfirmable since there is no DNA. The CDR3 is 15 amino acids. Germline V gene sequence: CDR1 MNHEY, CDR2 SMNVEV (reference sequence). The CDR3 loop reads CASRSTSGRPIAQYF.

The V gene is TRBV12-3 or TRBV12-4, the J gene TRBJ2-1. The CDR3 is made up of 11 amino acids. Here the CDR3 reads CASRLRDEQFF.

The chain carries TRBV18 and TRBJ2-3; lacking DNA, the TRBD2 call made by TCRdb goes unchecked. There are 14 residues in the CDR3. Germline CDR1 and CDR2: KGHSH and LQKENI. CDR3 amino acids: CASLRRLAGDTQYF.

The J gene is TRBJ1-1, the V gene TRBV2. The CDR3 has 12 amino acids. In germline, CDR1 is SNHLY, CDR2 FYNNEI. The CDR3 reads CASSDRLSEAFF.

CDR3 sequence reads: CASSSPQRGNNEQFF. V gene TRBV7-6 combines with J gene TRBJ2-1; TCRdb picks TRBD2, but there is no DNA to check that call. The germline CDR1 and CDR2 sequences are SGHVS and FNYEAQ. The CDR3 is 15 residues long. Full variable domain (remainder filled in from reference TRBV7-6 and TRBJ2-1): GAGVSQSPRYKVTKRGQDVALRCDPISGHVSLYWYRQALGQGPEFLTYFNYEAQQDKSGLPNDRFSAERPEGSISTLTIQRTEQRDSAMYRCASSSPQRGNNEQFFGPGTRLTVL.

The V gene is TRBV4-2, the J gene TRBJ2-5; TCRdb lists TRBD2, though no DNA is available to test this call. The CDR3 length is 16 residues. Per germline, CDR1 LGHNA and CDR2 YNFKEQ. The CDR3 spells CASSQGSRGGQETQYF.

This CDR3 is CASSARGFIHEQFF. V is TRBV11-1 and J is TRBJ2-1; without DNA, the TCRdb call of TRBD1 cannot be checked. This CDR3 spans 14 amino acids. Per the germline V gene, CDR1 is SGHAT and CDR2 is FQDESV (reference sequence).